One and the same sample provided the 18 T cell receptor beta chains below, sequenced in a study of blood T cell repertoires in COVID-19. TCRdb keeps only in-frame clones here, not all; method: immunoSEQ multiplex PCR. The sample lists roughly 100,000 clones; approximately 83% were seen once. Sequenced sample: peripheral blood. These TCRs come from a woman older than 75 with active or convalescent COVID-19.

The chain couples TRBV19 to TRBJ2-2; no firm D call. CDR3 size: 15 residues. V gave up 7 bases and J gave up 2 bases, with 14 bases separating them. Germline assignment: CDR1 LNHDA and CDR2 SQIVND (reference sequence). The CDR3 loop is CASTPAHRNTGELFF. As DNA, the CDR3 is TGTGCCAGTACCCCAGCACACAGAAACACCGGGGAGCTGTTTTTT.

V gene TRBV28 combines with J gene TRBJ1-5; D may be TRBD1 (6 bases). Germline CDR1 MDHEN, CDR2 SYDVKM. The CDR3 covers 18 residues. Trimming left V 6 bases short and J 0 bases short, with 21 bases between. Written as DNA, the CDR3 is TGTGCCAGCAGCTCCGCGACAGGAAAGTCATATAGCAATCAGCCCCAGCATTTT. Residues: CASSSATGKSYSNQPQHF. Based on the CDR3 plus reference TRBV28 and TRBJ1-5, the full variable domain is DVKVTQSSRYLVKRTGEKVFLECVQDMDHENMFWYRQDPGLGLRLIYFSYDVKMKEKGDIPEGYSVSREKKERFSLILESASTNQTSMYLCASSSATGKSYSNQPQHFGDGTRLSIL.

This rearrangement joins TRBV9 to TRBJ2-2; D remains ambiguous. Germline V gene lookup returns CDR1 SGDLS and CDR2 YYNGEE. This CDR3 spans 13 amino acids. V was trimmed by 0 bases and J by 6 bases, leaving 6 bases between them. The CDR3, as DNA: TGTGCCAGCAGCGTAGATCTCGCCGGGGAGCTGTTTTTT. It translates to CASSVDLAGELFF. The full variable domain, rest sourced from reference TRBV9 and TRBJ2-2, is DSGVTQTPKHLITATGQRVTLRCSPRSGDLSVYWYQQSLDQGLQFLIQYYNGEERAKGNILERFSAQQFPDLHSELNLSSLELGDSALYFCASSVDLAGELFFGEGSRLTVL.

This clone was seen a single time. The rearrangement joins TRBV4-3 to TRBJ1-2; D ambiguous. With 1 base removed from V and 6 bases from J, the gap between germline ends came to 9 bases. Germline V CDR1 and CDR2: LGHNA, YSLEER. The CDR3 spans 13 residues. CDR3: CASSQASRDGYTF. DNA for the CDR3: TGCGCCAGCAGCCAAGCTTCTCGGGATGGCTACACCTTC.

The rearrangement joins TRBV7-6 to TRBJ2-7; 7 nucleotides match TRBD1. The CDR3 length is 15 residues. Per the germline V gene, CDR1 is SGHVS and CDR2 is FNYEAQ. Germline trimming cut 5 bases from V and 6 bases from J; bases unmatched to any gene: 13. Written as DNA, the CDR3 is TGTGCCAGCAGCACGTCGGGACAGATCCAAGGCGAGCAGTACTTC. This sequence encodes CASSTSGQIQGEQYF.

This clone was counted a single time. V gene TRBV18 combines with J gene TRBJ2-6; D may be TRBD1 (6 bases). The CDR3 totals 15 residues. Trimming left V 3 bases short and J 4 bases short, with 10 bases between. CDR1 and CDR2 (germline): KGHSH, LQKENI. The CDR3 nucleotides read TGTGCCAGCTCACCGCAGGGGCTCGGGGCCAACGTCCTGACTTTC. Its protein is CASSPQGLGANVLTF.

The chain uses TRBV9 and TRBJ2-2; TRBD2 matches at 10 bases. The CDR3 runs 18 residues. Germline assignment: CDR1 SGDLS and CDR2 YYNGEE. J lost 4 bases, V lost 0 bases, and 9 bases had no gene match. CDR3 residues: CASSVASGGAFRTGELFF. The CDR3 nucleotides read TGTGCCAGCAGCGTAGCGAGCGGGGGGGCCTTTCGCACCGGGGAGCTGTTTTTT.

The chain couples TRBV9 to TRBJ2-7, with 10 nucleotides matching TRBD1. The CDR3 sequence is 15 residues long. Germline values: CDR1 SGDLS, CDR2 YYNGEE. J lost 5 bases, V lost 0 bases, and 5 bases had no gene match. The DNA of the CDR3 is TGTGCCAGCAGCGTAGGGGGGACAGGGGTGAACGAGCAGTACTTC. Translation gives CASSVGGTGVNEQYF. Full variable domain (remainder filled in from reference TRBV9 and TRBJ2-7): DSGVTQTPKHLITATGQRVTLRCSPRSGDLSVYWYQQSLDQGLQFLIQYYNGEERAKGNILERFSAQQFPDLHSELNLSSLELGDSALYFCASSVGGTGVNEQYFGPGTRLTVT.

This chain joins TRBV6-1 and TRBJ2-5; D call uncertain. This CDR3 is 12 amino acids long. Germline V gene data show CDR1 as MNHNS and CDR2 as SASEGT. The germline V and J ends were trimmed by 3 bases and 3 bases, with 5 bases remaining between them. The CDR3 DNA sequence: TGTGCCAGCAGTGAGGCAGAAGAGACCCAGTACTTC. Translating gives CASSEAEETQYF.

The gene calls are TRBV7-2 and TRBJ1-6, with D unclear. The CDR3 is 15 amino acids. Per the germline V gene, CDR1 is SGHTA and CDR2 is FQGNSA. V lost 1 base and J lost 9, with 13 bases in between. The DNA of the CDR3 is TGTGCCAGCAGCTTAGGAGGATGGCGGCGTTCACCCCTCCACTTT. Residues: CASSLGGWRRSPLHF.

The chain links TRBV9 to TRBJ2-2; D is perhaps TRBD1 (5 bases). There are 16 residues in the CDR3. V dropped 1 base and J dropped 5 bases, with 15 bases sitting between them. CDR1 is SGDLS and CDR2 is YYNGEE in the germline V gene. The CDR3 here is CASSVTGALRTGELFF. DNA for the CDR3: TGTGCCAGCAGCGTAACAGGCGCCCTGCGGACCGGGGAGCTGTTTTTT.

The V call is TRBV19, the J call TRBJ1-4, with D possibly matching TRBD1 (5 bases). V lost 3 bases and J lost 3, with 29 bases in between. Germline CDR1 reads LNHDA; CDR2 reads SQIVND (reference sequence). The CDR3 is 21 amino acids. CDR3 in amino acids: CASSIFGSWSREGAANEKLFF. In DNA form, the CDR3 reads TGTGCCAGTAGTATTTTTGGGTCGTGGTCCAGGGAGGGCGCGGCTAATGAAAAACTGTTTTTT.

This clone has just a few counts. CDR3 sequence (DNA): TGTGCCAGCAGCCCCCTAGGGGAGCTGTTTTTT. Translation: CASSPLGELFF. V usage is TRBV11-2 and J usage is TRBJ2-2, with D hard to call. The CDR3 is made up of 11 amino acids. Germline V gives CDR1 SGHAT, CDR2 FQNNGV. Between the trimmed V and J ends, which lost 5 bases and 8 bases, there was a span of 6 bases.

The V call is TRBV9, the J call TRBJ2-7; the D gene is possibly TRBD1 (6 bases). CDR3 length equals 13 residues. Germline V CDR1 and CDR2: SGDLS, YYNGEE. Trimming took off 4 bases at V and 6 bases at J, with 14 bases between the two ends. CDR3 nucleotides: TGTGCCAGCAGCCCCCGTGGGGGCGCCGAGCAGTACTTC. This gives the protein CASSPRGGAEQYF. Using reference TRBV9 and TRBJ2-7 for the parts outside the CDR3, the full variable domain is DSGVTQTPKHLITATGQRVTLRCSPRSGDLSVYWYQQSLDQGLQFLIQYYNGEERAKGNILERFSAQQFPDLHSELNLSSLELGDSALYFCASSPRGGAEQYFGPGTRLTVT.

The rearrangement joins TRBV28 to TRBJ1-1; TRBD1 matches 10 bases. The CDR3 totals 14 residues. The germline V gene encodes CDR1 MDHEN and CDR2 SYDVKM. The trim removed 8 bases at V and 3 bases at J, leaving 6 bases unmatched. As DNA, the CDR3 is TGTGCCAGCCGGACAGGGGGTAGGGACACTGAAGCTTTCTTT. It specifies CASRTGGRDTEAFF. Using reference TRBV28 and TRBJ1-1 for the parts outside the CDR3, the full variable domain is DVKVTQSSRYLVKRTGEKVFLECVQDMDHENMFWYRQDPGLGLRLIYFSYDVKMKEKGDIPEGYSVSREKKERFSLILESASTNQTSMYLCASRTGGRDTEAFFGQGTRLTVV.

The CDR3 loop is CASSRRNGRTEAFF. The CDR3, as DNA: TGTGCCAGCAGCCGGAGGAATGGGAGGACTGAAGCTTTCTTT. J is TRBJ1-1 and V is TRBV5-6; no clear D gene. Trimming pared 4 bases from V and 5 bases from J, leaving 15 bases between. The CDR3 has 14 amino acids. In germline, CDR1 is SGHDT, CDR2 YYEEEE.

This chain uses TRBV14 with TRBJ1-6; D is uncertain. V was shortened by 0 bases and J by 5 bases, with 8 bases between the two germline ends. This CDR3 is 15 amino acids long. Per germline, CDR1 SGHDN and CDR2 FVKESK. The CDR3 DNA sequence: TGTGCCAGCAGCCAAGATCTCAGGAATAATTCACCCCTCCACTTT. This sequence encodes CASSQDLRNNSPLHF.

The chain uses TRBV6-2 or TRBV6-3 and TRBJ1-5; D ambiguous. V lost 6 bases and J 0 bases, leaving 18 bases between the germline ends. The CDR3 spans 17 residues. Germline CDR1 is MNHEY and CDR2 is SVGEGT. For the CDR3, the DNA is TGTGCCAGCAGCCCGACGACGGGGATTTATAGCAATCAGCCCCAGCATTTT. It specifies CASSPTTGIYSNQPQHF.